Shown below are 21 T cell receptor beta chains from a single sample sequenced in a study of Ad26.COV2.S vaccination and SARS-CoV-2 variants. The treatment is: some 20 received Ad26.COV2.S at low or high dose, single or two shots; 5 received placebo; per-sample allocation not given. All samples were drawn on day 63, counting from the first vaccine or placebo injection. The protocol was immunoSEQ multiplex PCR, while the TCRdb copy is restricted to in-frame clones and leaves out a portion. The table has 400,000 to 450,000 clones, around 92% seen once; the top ten hold approximately 1.6%. This specimen was peripheral blood, taken in a trial of Ad26.COV2.S vaccine versus placebo. The receptor set was obtained from a person between 18 and 60 years old who received the Ad26.COV2.S COVID-19 vaccine or a placebo.

The chain has TRBV5-6 and TRBJ1-2, with TRBD1 matching 11 bases. CDR1 is SGHDT, CDR2 YYEEEE, per germline. J lost 6 bases, V lost 0 bases, and 4 bases had no gene match. This CDR3 contains 15 residues. The CDR3 bases are TGTGCCAGCAGCTTGGCGCGGACAGGGGGCGATGGCTACACCTTC. As protein: CASSLARTGGDGYTF.

The chain joins TRBV3-1 (or the pseudogene TRBV3-2) to TRBJ1-1; D gene unclear. The germline V gene encodes CDR1 LGHDT and CDR2 YNNKEL (reference sequence). This CDR3 spans 14 amino acids. Deletions cut 3 bases from V and 0 bases from J, with 8 bases between. The CDR3: CASSHPGMNTEAFF. DNA of the CDR3: TGTGCCAGCAGCCACCCTGGGATGAACACTGAAGCTTTCTTT.

This chain joins TRBV30 and TRBJ2-1; TRBD1 agrees at 7 bases. With 0 bases clipped from V and 4 bases from J, the junction kept 9 bases outside the gene matches. The length of the CDR3 is 16 residues. Germline V lookup: CDR1 GTSNPN, CDR2 SVGIG (reference sequence). DNA of the CDR3: TGTGCCTGGAGTGTATCGTGGGACAGTAGTTACAATGAGCAGTTCTTC. The encoded protein is CAWSVSWDSSYNEQFF.

The V gene is TRBV4-3, the J gene TRBJ1-1, with D unresolved. V shed 1 base and J shed 1 base, with 7 bases lying between them. Germline CDR1 is LGHNA and CDR2 is YSLEER. The CDR3 loop spans 14 amino acids. CDR3 sequence: CASSQATENTEAFF. The DNA for the CDR3 is TGCGCCAGCAGCCAAGCGACGGAGAACACTGAAGCTTTCTTT.

This clone has only one observation. The rearrangement joins TRBV5-1 to TRBJ2-1, with 13 bases identical to TRBD2. This CDR3 is 15 amino acids long. The germline V gene has CDR1 SGHRS and CDR2 YFSETQ. With 2 bases clipped from V and 6 bases from J, the junction kept 2 bases outside the gene matches. CDR3 bases: TGCGCCAGCAGCTTCGGGACTAGCGGGGCCAATGAGCAGTTCTTC. It translates to CASSFGTSGANEQFF.

The chain combines TRBV10-3 with TRBJ2-7; TRBD1 matches 10 bases. With 5 bases clipped from V and 2 bases from J, the junction kept 6 bases outside the gene matches. The CDR3 length is 15 residues. Germline V gives CDR1 ENHRY, CDR2 SYGVKD. CDR3 coding DNA: TGTGCCATCAGTACTGGGACAGGGGTTACCTACGAGCAGTACTTC. Protein: CAISTGTGVTYEQYF.

This chain uses TRBV27 with TRBJ2-2, with D uncertain. The V gene lost 2 bases and the J gene lost 6 bases, with 4 bases spanning the gap. The CDR3 is 12 residues long. Germline V CDR1 and CDR2: MNHEY, SMNVEV (reference sequence). The CDR3 region has the DNA TGTGCCAGCAGTTTAATAGCCGGGGAGCTGTTTTTT. Translating gives CASSLIAGELFF.

This chain uses TRBV7-2 with TRBJ2-1, with TRBD2 matching over 11 bases. This CDR3 has 14 amino acids. Per the germline V gene, CDR1 is SGHTA and CDR2 is FQGNSA. Germline trimming cut 4 bases from V and 10 bases from J; bases unmatched to any gene: 6. For the CDR3, the DNA is TGTGCCAGCAGCTCTCTAGCGGGGGGTGGAGAGCAGTTCTTC. Protein: CASSSLAGGGEQFF.

The genes are TRBV5-1 and TRBJ2-1; 10 bases are shared with TRBD2. CDR1 is SGHRS, CDR2 YFSETQ, per germline. V lost 2 bases to trimming and J lost 9 bases; unmatched junction nucleotides: 14. The CDR3 spans 17 residues. This chain's CDR3 is CASSLRPGLAPWGEQFF. CDR3 sequence (DNA): TGCGCCAGCAGCTTAAGACCGGGACTAGCGCCGTGGGGTGAGCAGTTCTTC.

The chain is built from TRBV9 and TRBJ2-2; 8 bases map to TRBD2. V lost 3 bases and J lost 3; bases outside the gene matches: 10. The germline CDR1 and CDR2 sequences are SGDLS and YYNGEE. The CDR3 runs to 17 residues. The CDR3 coding sequence is TGTGCCAGCAGCGGACCCCGGGGGGGGCTGCACACCGGGGAGCTGTTTTTT. It translates to CASSGPRGGLHTGELFF.

The chain is built from TRBV3-1 (or the pseudogene TRBV3-2) and TRBJ1-2, with TRBD1 identical over 8 bases. Germline CDR1 LGHDT, CDR2 YNNKEL (reference sequence). There are 15 residues in the CDR3. V shed 4 bases, J shed 5 bases, and the junction held 9 bases outside the gene matches. The CDR3 coding sequence is TGTGCCAGCAGCCCCCGAGACAGGGGAGGTTATGGCTACACCTTC. Its translation is CASSPRDRGGYGYTF.

The chain carries TRBV3-1 (or the pseudogene TRBV3-2) and TRBJ2-3; 8 bases are shared with TRBD2. The CDR3 is 15 residues long. CDR1 is LGHDT, CDR2 YNNKEL, per germline (reference sequence). V gave up 2 bases and J gave up 4 bases; unmatched junction bases: 5. CDR3 protein: CASSQRVGGADTQYF. CDR3 bases: TGTGCCAGCAGCCAACGGGTCGGGGGGGCAGATACGCAGTATTTT.

The V call is TRBV19, the J call TRBJ1-5; maybe TRBD1 (5 bases). V lost 8 bases and J 2 bases, leaving 13 bases between the germline ends. CDR3 length: 14 residues. CDR1 and CDR2 from the germline V gene are LNHDA and SQIVND (reference sequence). CDR3 sequence: CASRVVGGNQPQHF. As DNA, the CDR3 is TGTGCCAGTCGAGTAGTGGGGGGCAATCAGCCCCAGCATTTT.

The chain employs TRBV6-2 or TRBV6-3 and TRBJ2-7, with a possible D match to TRBD1 (5 bases). This CDR3 contains 15 residues. V was trimmed by 4 bases and J by 4 bases, leaving 17 bases between them. CDR1 and CDR2 from the germline V gene are MNHEY and SVGEGT. DNA for the CDR3: TGTGCCAGCAGTTCGAAAGGGGCTATAGGTTACGAGCAGTACTTC. As protein: CASSSKGAIGYEQYF.

The chain carries TRBV28 and TRBJ2-7; D is uncertain. Per the germline V gene, CDR1 is MDHEN and CDR2 is SYDVKM. This CDR3 comprises 14 residues. The V gene lost 6 bases and the J gene lost 0 bases, with 12 bases spanning the gap. The CDR3 DNA sequence: TGTGCCAGCAGATTACGTGTCCTCTCCTACGAGCAGTACTTC. Translation gives CASRLRVLSYEQYF.

The chain joins TRBV2 to TRBJ2-3, with 7 bases that match TRBD2. The V gene's germline CDR1 is SNHLY and CDR2 FYNNEI. Trimming at V came to 8 bases and at J to 1 base, leaving 9 bases not matched to a gene. This CDR3 has 15 amino acids. The CDR3 protein is CASGQLGGGTDTQYF. DNA of the CDR3: TGTGCCAGCGGCCAGTTGGGGGGGGGCACAGATACGCAGTATTTT.

The rearrangement uses TRBV19 and TRBJ2-1; possible D gene TRBD2, 8 bases. The CDR3 covers 14 residues. Trimming left V 7 bases short and J 4 bases short, with 14 bases between. Germline V gene data show CDR1 as LNHDA and CDR2 as SQIVND (reference sequence). CDR3 nucleotide sequence: TGTGCCAGTACGGGAGGGGGCCTGTACAATGAGCAGTTCTTC. Translated: CASTGGGLYNEQFF. Looking up the rest from reference TRBV19 and TRBJ2-1 gives the full variable domain: DGGITQSPKYLFRKEGQNVTLSCEQNLNHDAMYWYRQDPGQGLRLIYYSQIVNDFQKGDIAEGYSVSREKKESFPLTVTSAQKNPTAFYLCASTGGGLYNEQFFGPGTRLTVL.

The chain uses TRBV29-1 and TRBJ2-1; D possibly matches TRBD1 or TRBD2 (6 bases each). With 4 bases removed from V and 7 bases from J, the gap between germline ends came to 17 bases. CDR1 SQVTM and CDR2 ANQGSEA come from the germline V gene. The CDR3 is made up of 14 amino acids. CDR3 in DNA: TGCAGCGTTGTAGGGGGGAAGCGGATTAATGAGCAGTTCTTC. Amino acids: CSVVGGKRINEQFF.

The rearrangement links TRBV10-3 to TRBJ2-5; TRBD2 is a possible D gene (7 bases). CDR1 is ENHRY, CDR2 SYGVKD, per germline. The CDR3 is 12 amino acids. Between the trimmed V and J ends, which lost 10 bases and 6 bases, there was a span of 15 bases. The CDR3 DNA reads TGTGCCACCTCAGGGGAGGGGCAGACCCAGTACTTC. Amino acids: CATSGEGQTQYF.

This chain joins TRBV4-3 and TRBJ1-1, with D hard to call. Germline V CDR1 and CDR2: LGHNA, YSLEER. V gave up 1 base and J gave up 4 bases, with 10 bases separating them. The CDR3 totals 14 residues. DNA of the CDR3: TGCGCCAGCAGCCAAGGCTGGCGGAGCACTGAAGCTTTCTTT. Translated, it gives CASSQGWRSTEAFF.

V usage is TRBV7-2 and J usage is TRBJ2-1; D is uncertain. Germline V lookup: CDR1 SGHTA, CDR2 FQGNSA. CDR3 length equals 13 residues. Trimming took 1 base from V and 6 from J, leaving 7 bases between them. The CDR3 DNA reads TGTGCCAGCAGCTTAGTCGCAGGCAATGAGCAGTTCTTC. This encodes CASSLVAGNEQFF. The full variable domain, with the rest looked up from reference TRBV7-2 and TRBJ2-1, is GAGVSQSPSNKVTEKGKDVELRCDPISGHTALYWYRQSLGQGLEFLIYFQGNSAPDKSGLPSDRFSAERTGGSVSTLTIQRTQQEDSAVYLCASSLVAGNEQFFGPGTRLTVL.